This T cell receptor (beta chain) was recorded in a study of T cells after yellow fever vaccination (dated by TCRdb to 2018 to 2020). Looking at the study overall: Staining for CD3, CD45RA, CCR7 and CD95 was used to sort memory subsets (EM, EMRA, CM and Tscm) on a BD FACS Aria III. The SMART-Seq v4 Ultra Low Input RNA kit was used to prepare libraries from fractions with low cell numbers. Memory subsets were sorted on days 0, 15 and 45 and at 18 months following primary vaccination, and on days 0, 15 and 45 following the 30-year booster. To follow T-cell clones before and after primary and booster YFV17D yellow fever vaccination, bulk TCR alpha and beta repertoires were sequenced over time. Two healthy male donors, one aged 18 to 30 and one aged 30 to 40 years, were included in the cohort. Bulk PBMC replicates and cell subsets were isolated from blood drawn at multiple timepoints before and after both primary and secondary immunization. Paper-wide results and their limitations: Because abundant contaminating clonotypes from the bulk population could be contained in FACS-sorted repertoires, computational filtering was required. The secondary T-cell response was weaker than the primary response but faster, peaking on day 5 instead of day 15. After the booster, most clones that had expanded after primary vaccination were detected again (approximately 95% of CD4 and over 75% of CD8), suggesting broad maintenance of memory. The study included only a couple of donors, which limits how far the findings can be generalized. A small share of clonotypes occurred in both CD4 and CD8 compartments, likely arising from convergent recombination. On day 0, almost all vaccine-responding clonotypes were below detection in the sorted memory subsets.

The germline V gene supplies CDR1 SGHTA and CDR2 FQGNSA. Reading from cysteine to phenylalanine, the CDR3 counts 15 amino acids. CDR3 DNA is the only sequence kept; it has 45 bases, read in frame from the first base. From V the trimming removes 1 base and from J it removes 6 bases, while the gene matches leave 6 bases of the junction unaccounted for. Reading the label with the study, this specimen's treatment or condition is: live attenuated yellow fever vaccine strain. PBMCs were isolated from peripheral blood using a standard Ficoll-Paque protocol. The RNeasy Micro Kit was used to extract RNA from sorted memory subsets. TCRdb records Illumina NovaSeq 6000 as the sequencer. TCR cDNA was synthesized by 5'RACE template switching, which introduced a universal primer site and unique molecular identifiers. cDNA synthesis was primed from both the TCR alpha and TCR beta constant segments. Library amplification involved two PCR steps, and the second step added sample barcodes and sequencing adapters. Sequencing of libraries was done on Illumina HiSeq 2500 (2x100 bp) or NovaSeq (2x150 bp). On the authors' methods: MIGEC was used to demultiplex reads and collapse the reads into UMI consensus sequences, and MiXCR was used for V(D)J alignment. Vaccine-responding clonotypes were defined with edgeR using replicate PBMC samples, requiring FDR below 0.01 and a log2 fold change above 5 up to day 15. Each bulk clonotype received a CD4 or CD8 identity based on whether the sequenced CD4 or CD8 repertoire contained that clonotype at higher abundance. Clonotype frequencies in memory subsets were weighted by FACS-sorted cell numbers to estimate each clone's distribution across memory phenotypes. TCRdb reprocessed the public reads (quality trimming at Q25 with fastp, clone calling with MiXCR) and kept in-frame beta chains. Every entry covers one CDR3 protein and lists the most common genes and DNA from its rows. The V and J calls follow TCRdb's processing rather than the paper's. The sample contains 15,000 or so distinct CDR3 sequences, about 7.1% of them found a single time. The ten largest clones capture about 1.6% of the sample.

This clonotype is medium-sized (0.01 to 0.1%). No qualities accompany the bases; no much larger clone lies one base away. The chain employs TRBV7-2 and TRBJ2-3, and 8 bases in between align with TRBD2. The receptor was isolated from a man aged 18 to 29 who received the YFV17D yellow fever vaccine. The sample in question was PBMCs, either bulk or a sorted T-cell subset (CD4+, CD8+, memory, or dextramer-sorted; not recorded which), obtained on the day of the yellow fever booster vaccination. The CDR3 protein sequence reads: CASSLVSGAGDTQYF. The nucleotide sequence is given as TGTGCCAGCAGCTTAGTTAGCGGGGCGGGGGATACGCAGTATTTT.